The 5 T cell receptor beta chains listed next were all sequenced from one sample in a study of long-term antiretroviral therapy in people with HIV. Assay version v3.0 of immunoSEQ was used, and it was run at survey level. Data came from immunoSEQ multiplex PCR; TCRdb stores just in-frame clones and leaves some out. The data show roughly 42,000 clones, 85% seen once. This specimen was unsorted PBMCs, taken 3.1 years after starting antiretroviral therapy. All receptors derive from a woman aged 50 to 65 with HIV.

This sequence joins TRBV10-3 and TRBJ1-1; D gene ambiguous. Trimming shortened V by 4 bases and J by 1 base, and 7 bases separated the two germline ends. Germline V gene sequence: CDR1 ENHRY, CDR2 SYGVKD. The CDR3 totals 13 residues. CDR3 nucleotide sequence: TGTGCCATCAGTGGGTCACCGAACACTGAAGCTTTCTTT. This codes for CAISGSPNTEAFF.

This clone was observed once. The genes are TRBV7-3 and TRBJ2-1, with 7 bases that match TRBD2. With 1 base clipped from V and 10 bases from J, the junction kept 7 bases outside the gene matches. The CDR3 contains 14 residues. Germline assignment: CDR1 SGHTA and CDR2 FQGTGA. DNA of the CDR3: TGTGCCAGCAGCTTAAACCCGGGGGGAGACGAGCAGTTCTTC. Its protein is CASSLNPGGDEQFF. The variable domain in full, with the rest retrieved from reference TRBV7-3 and TRBJ2-1, is GAGVSQTPSNKVTEKGKYVELRCDPISGHTALYWYRQSLGQGPEFLIYFQGTGAADDSGLPNDRFFAVRPEGSVSTLKIQRTERGDSAVYLCASSLNPGGDEQFFGPGTRLTVL.

This clone appeared a single time. This chain joins TRBV4-2 and TRBJ1-4, with 10 nucleotides matching TRBD1. CDR1 and CDR2 from the germline V gene are LGHNA and YNFKEQ. The CDR3 has 18 residues. The V segment lost 4 bases and the J segment 1 base; nucleotides outside the gene matches: 9. CDR3 sequence (DNA): TGTGCCAGCAGCCTCCGTGGGACAGGGGCGATAACTAATGAAAAACTGTTTTTT. Protein: CASSLRGTGAITNEKLFF.

The J gene is TRBJ1-6, the V gene TRBV30; 7 positions match TRBD1. The CDR3 extends over 14 amino acids. With 7 bases clipped from V and 5 bases from J, the junction kept 8 bases outside the gene matches. Germline V gene lookup returns CDR1 GTSNPN and CDR2 SVGIG (reference sequence). In DNA, the CDR3 is TGTGCCTTACAGGGGCGGGTAGATAATTCACCCCTCCACTTT. Translated: CALQGRVDNSPLHF.

The chain uses TRBV7-8 and TRBJ1-1; the D is unclear. Germline V lookup: CDR1 SGHVS, CDR2 FQNEAQ. V dropped 3 bases and J dropped 6 bases, with 8 bases sitting between them. The CDR3 is 12 residues long. CDR3 residues: CASSFPKAEAFF. CDR3 in DNA: TGTGCCAGCAGCTTTCCTAAAGCTGAAGCTTTCTTT.